This entry describes one T cell receptor beta chain. What it binds is not known. At one end, the junction sequence differs from germline, possibly due to a read error. The data originate from a study of post-analysis software for immune sequencing data. Study overall: Both relapsing-remitting and secondary progressive multiple sclerosis featured among the disease courses, as did progressive-relapsing multiple sclerosis. Study-wide findings and caveats: F measure clustering grouped samples strongly by preparation batch. Relative to controls, patients had a few TRBV segments at higher frequency, with TRBV5-6, TRBV5-1 and TRBV20-1 among these. Significantly lower normalized Chao1 diversity was found in patients with multiple sclerosis relative to controls.

The CDR3 totals 16 residues. cDNA libraries for TCR beta contained unique molecular identifiers. cDNA molecules numbering about half a million came from around 1 to 10 million T cells. From the PCR reads, TCRdb called clonotypes with MiXCR, one entry per CDR3 protein. The data hold 450,000 to 650,000 distinct CDR3 sequences, with roughly two fifths observed a single time. V is TRBV12-3 or TRBV12-4 and J is TRBJ2-3; the D gene is possibly TRBD2 (6 bases). The source of this sequence is a girl aged 10-17 years with multiple sclerosis. The sample consisted of blood. The CDR3 nucleotides read TGTGCCAGCAGCCCTAGCAGGGTGGGAGGAGGAGATGCGCAGTATTTT. This sequence encodes CASSPSRVGGGDAQYF.